This T cell receptor beta chain came from a study of shared clonotypes between healthy human individuals. Terminally differentiated effector memory CD45RA+ cells were left out of the naive CD8 fraction, which was CD45RO-negative and positively selected for CCR7. This clone was seen a single time. TCRdb's table, derived via immunoSEQ multiplex PCR, lists solely in-frame clones and lacks some. This sample has approximately 2,000,000 clones, with 93% found just once. The TCR was taken from a man younger than 35 in good health. Some clones in this sample may be carry-over from other donors' samples. The sequenced material came from naive CD8+ T cells from PBMCs.

The CDR3 DNA sequence: TGCGCCAGCAGCTTCCAGGGTGGCTACACCTTC. Encoded protein: CASSFQGGYTF. The chain recombines TRBV5-1 with TRBJ1-2; D is perhaps TRBD1 (5 bases). The CDR3 is 11 amino acids. Germline CDR1 is SGHRS and CDR2 is YFSETQ. V was shortened by 2 bases and J by 7 bases, with 6 bases between the two germline ends.